There are a few counts of the clone carrying this T cell receptor (beta chain). Antigen: not known. This sample was included in a study of T-cell reconstitution after alpha-beta-depleted transplantation in children. Study results and limitations: After one year, T-cell counts and TCRbeta diversity mostly came from new T cells. Several hundred expanded graft clones reportedly supplied alpha-beta T cells about two months after transplant.

The CDR3 covers 12 residues. The V and J ends lost 3 bases and 4 bases respectively, with 6 bases between them. CDR1 and CDR2 (germline): MGHRA, YSYEKL. Using unique molecular identifiers, the investigators prepared the TCRbeta library. TCRdb re-analysed the PCR reads in MiXCR, keeping a single row per CDR3 protein. The sample lists about 980,000 distinct CDR3 sequences, about 29% occurring once. The starting material was PBMCs, mostly from graft donor cells, obtained 360 days after TCRalphabeta/CD19-depleted stem cell transplant. This receptor was identified in a boy less than two years old who had a stem cell transplant for SCID, so the T cells may come from the graft donor. The chain couples TRBV4-1 to TRBJ1-2; D ambiguous. The CDR3 DNA follows: TGCGCCAGCAGCCACGACCTCTATGGCTACACCTTC. It codes for CASSHDLYGYTF.